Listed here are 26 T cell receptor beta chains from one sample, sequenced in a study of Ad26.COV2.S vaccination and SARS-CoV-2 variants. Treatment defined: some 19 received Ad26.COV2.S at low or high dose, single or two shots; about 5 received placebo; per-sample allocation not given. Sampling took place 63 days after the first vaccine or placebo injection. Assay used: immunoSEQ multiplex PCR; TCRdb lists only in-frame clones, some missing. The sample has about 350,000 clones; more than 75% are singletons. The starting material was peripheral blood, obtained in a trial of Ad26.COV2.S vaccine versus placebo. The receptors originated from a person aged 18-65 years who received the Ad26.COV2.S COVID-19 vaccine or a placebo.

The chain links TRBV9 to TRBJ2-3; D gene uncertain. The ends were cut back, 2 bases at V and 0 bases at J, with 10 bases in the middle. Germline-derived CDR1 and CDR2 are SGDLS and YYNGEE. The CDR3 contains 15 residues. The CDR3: CASSVTAPSTDTQYF. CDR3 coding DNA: TGTGCCAGCAGCGTGACGGCCCCTAGCACAGATACGCAGTATTTT.

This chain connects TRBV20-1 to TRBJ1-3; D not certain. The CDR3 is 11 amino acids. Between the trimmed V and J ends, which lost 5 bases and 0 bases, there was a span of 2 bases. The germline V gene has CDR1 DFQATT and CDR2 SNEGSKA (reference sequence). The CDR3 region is CSAYSGNTIYF. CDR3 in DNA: TGCAGTGCTTACTCTGGAAACACCATATATTTT.

The CDR3 sequence is CAISEGRSTDTQYF. The CDR3 DNA reads as TGTGCCATCAGTGAGGGTAGGAGCACAGATACGCAGTATTTT. This chain connects TRBV10-3 to TRBJ2-3; D is unresolved. This CDR3 is built from 14 residues. Deletions cut 2 bases from V and 0 bases from J, with 6 bases between. Germline assignment: CDR1 ENHRY and CDR2 SYGVKD.

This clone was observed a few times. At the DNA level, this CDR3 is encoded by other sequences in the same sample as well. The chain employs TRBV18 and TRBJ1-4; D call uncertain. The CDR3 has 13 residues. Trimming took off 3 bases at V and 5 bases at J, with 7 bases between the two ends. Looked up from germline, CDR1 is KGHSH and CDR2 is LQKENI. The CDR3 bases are TGTGCCAGCTCACCGAGCGGGAATGAAAAACTGTTTTTT. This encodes CASSPSGNEKLFF. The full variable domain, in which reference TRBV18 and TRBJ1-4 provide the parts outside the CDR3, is NAGVMQNPRHLVRRRGQEARLRCSPMKGHSHVYWYRQLPEEGLKFMVYLQKENIIDESGMPKERFSAEFPKEGPSILRIQQVVRGDSAAYFCASSPSGNEKLFFGSGTQLSVL.

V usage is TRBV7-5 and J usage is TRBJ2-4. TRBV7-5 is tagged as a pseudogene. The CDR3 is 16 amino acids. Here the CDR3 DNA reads TGTGTCAGAAGCACCCGGGGGACACTAGCCAAAAACATTCAGTACTTC. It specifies CVRSTRGTLAKNIQYF.

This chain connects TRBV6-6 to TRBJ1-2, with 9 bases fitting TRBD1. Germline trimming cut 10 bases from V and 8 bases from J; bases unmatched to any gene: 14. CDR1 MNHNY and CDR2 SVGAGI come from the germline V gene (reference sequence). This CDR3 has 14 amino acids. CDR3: CATLPGQGELGYTF. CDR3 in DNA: TGTGCCACCCTACCGGGACAGGGAGAACTCGGCTACACCTTC.

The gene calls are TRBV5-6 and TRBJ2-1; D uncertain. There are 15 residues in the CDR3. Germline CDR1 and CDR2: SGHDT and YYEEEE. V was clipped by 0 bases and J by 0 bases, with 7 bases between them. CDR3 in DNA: TGTGCCAGCAGCTTGGGACTTAGCTCCTACAATGAGCAGTTCTTC. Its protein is CASSLGLSSYNEQFF.

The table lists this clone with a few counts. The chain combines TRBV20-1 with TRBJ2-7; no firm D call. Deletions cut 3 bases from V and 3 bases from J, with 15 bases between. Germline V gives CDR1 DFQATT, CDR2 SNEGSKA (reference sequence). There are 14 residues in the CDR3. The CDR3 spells CSASESGRFYEQYF. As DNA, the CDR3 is TGCAGTGCTAGTGAATCGGGCAGGTTCTACGAGCAGTACTTC.

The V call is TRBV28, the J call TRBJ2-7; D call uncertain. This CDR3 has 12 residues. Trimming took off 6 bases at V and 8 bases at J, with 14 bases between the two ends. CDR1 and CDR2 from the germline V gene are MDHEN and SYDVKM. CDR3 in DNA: TGTGCCAGCAGCTCTCCTACGTATCAGCAGTACTTC. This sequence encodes CASSSPTYQQYF.

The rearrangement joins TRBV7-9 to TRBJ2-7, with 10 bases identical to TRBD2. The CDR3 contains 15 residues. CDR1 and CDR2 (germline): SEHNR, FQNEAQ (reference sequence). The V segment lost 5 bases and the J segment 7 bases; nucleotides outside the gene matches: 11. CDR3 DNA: TGTGCCAGCAGCATAGGACTAGCGGAGGGGGGTGAGCAGTACTTC. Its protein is CASSIGLAEGGEQYF. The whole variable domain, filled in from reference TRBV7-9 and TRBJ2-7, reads DTGVSQNPRHKITKRGQNVTFRCDPISEHNRLYWYRQTLGQGPEFLTYFQNEAQLEKSRLLSDRFSAERPKGSFSTLEIQRTEQGDSAMYLCASSIGLAEGGEQYFGPGTRLTVT.

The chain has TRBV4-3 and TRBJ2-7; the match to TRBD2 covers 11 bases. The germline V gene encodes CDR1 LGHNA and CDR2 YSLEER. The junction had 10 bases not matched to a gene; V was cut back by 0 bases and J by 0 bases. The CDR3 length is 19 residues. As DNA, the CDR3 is TGCGCCAGCAGCCAAGATCTCCCCCGTCTAGCGGGGGGCTCCTACGAGCAGTACTTC. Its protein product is CASSQDLPRLAGGSYEQYF.

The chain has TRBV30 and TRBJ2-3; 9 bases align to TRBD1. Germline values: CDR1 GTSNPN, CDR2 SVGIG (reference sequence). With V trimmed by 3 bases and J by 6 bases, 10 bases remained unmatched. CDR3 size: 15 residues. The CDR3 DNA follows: TGTGCCTGGAGGGAGACAGGGGGGCGAGTCGATACGCAGTATTTT. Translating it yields CAWRETGGRVDTQYF.

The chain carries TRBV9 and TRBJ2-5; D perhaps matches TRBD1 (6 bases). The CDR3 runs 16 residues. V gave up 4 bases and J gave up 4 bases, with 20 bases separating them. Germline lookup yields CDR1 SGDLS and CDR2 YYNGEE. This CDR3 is CASSLNSGTSLETQYF. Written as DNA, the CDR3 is TGTGCCAGCAGCTTGAATTCCGGGACATCCCTAGAGACCCAGTACTTC.

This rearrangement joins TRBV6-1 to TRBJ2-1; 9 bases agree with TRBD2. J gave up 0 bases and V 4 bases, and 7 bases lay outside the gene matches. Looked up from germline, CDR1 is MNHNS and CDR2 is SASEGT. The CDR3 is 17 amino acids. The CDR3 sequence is CASSALAGVSSYNEQFF. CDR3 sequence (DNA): TGTGCCAGCAGTGCATTAGCGGGGGTTAGCTCCTACAATGAGCAGTTCTTC.

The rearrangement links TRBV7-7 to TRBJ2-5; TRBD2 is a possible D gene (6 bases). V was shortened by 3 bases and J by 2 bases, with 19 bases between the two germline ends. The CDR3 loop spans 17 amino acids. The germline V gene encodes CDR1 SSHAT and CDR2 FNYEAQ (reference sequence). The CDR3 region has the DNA TGTGCCAGCAGCTTTGGGAGGAGGGACGGGGGTCAAGAGACCCAGTACTTC. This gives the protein CASSFGRRDGGQETQYF.

CDR3 coding DNA: TGTGCCAGCAGCCGTTTGGGACAGATATACGAGCAGTACTTC. It codes for CASSRLGQIYEQYF. The chain couples TRBV3-1 (or the pseudogene TRBV3-2) to TRBJ2-7, with 7 bases fitting TRBD1. The CDR3 sequence is 14 residues long. The junction had 7 bases not matched to a gene; V was cut back by 4 bases and J by 4 bases. Germline CDR1 and CDR2: LGHDT and YNNKEL (reference sequence).

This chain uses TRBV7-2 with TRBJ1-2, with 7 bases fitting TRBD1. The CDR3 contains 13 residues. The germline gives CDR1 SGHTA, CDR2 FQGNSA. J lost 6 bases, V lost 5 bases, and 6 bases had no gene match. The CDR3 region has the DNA TGTGCCAGCAGCCCGGGGACAGTAGATGGCTACACCTTC. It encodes CASSPGTVDGYTF. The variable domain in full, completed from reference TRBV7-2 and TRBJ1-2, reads GAGVSQSPSNKVTEKGKDVELRCDPISGHTALYWYRQSLGQGLEFLIYFQGNSAPDKSGLPSDRFSAERTGGSVSTLTIQRTQQEDSAVYLCASSPGTVDGYTFGSGTRLTVV.

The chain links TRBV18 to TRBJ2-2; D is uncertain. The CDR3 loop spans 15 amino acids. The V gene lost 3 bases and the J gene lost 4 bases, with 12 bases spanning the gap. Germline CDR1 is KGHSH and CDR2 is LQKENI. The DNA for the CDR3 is TGTGCCAGCTCACCTCTCAAATCCCTCACCGGGGAGCTGTTTTTT. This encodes CASSPLKSLTGELFF.

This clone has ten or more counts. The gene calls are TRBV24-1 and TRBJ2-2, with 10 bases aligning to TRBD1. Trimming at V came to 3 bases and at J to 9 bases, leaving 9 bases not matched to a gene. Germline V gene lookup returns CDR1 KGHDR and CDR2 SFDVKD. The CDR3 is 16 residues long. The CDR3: CATSDTTDRGKRELFF. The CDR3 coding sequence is TGTGCCACCAGTGATACCACGGACAGGGGGAAGCGGGAGCTGTTTTTT.

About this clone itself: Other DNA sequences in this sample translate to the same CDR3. Written as DNA, the CDR3 is TGTGCCAGCAGTGAACAGGGGCGATCCTACGAGCAGTACTTC. Translating gives CASSEQGRSYEQYF. This chain connects TRBV2 to TRBJ2-7, with a possible D match to TRBD1 (6 bases). The CDR3 consists of 14 residues. V shed 2 bases and J shed 1 base, with 9 bases lying between them. CDR1 is SNHLY and CDR2 is FYNNEI in the germline V gene.

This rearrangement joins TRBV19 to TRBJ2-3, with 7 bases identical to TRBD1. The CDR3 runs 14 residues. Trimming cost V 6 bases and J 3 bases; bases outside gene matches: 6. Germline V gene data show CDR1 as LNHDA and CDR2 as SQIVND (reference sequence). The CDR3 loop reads CASSPTGQTDTQYF. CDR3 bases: TGTGCCAGTAGCCCGACAGGGCAGACAGATACGCAGTATTTT.

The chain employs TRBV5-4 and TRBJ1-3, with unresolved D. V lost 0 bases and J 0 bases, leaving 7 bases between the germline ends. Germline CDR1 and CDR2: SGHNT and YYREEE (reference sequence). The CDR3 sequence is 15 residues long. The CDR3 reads CASSLGGASGNTIYF. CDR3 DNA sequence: TGTGCCAGCAGCTTGGGGGGAGCCTCTGGAAACACCATATATTTT.

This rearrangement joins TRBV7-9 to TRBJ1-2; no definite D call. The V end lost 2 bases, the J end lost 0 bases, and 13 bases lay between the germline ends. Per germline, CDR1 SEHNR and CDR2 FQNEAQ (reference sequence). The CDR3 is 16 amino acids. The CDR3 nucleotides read TGTGCCAGCAGCTTATCGTGGAGCGGTACTAACTATGGCTACACCTTC. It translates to CASSLSWSGTNYGYTF. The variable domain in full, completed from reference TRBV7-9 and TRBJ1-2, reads DTGVSQNPRHKITKRGQNVTFRCDPISEHNRLYWYRQTLGQGPEFLTYFQNEAQLEKSRLLSDRFSAERPKGSFSTLEIQRTEQGDSAMYLCASSLSWSGTNYGYTFGSGTRLTVV.

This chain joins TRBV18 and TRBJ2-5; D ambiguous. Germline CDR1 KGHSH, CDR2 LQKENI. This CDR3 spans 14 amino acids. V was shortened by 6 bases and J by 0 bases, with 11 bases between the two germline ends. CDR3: CASSSPSDQETQYF. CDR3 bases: TGTGCCAGCTCGTCCCCCAGCGACCAAGAGACCCAGTACTTC.

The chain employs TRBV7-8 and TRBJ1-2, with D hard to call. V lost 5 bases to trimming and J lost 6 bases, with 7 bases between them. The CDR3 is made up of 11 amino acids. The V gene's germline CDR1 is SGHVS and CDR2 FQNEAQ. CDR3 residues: CASSPLNGYTF. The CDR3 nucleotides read TGTGCCAGCAGCCCCTTGAATGGCTACACCTTC.

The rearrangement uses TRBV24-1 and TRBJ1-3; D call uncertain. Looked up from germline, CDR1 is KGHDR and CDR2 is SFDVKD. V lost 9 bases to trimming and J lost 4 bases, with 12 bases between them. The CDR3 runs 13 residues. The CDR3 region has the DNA TGTGCCACCCGACCCTTTAACGGAAACACCATATATTTT. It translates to CATRPFNGNTIYF.